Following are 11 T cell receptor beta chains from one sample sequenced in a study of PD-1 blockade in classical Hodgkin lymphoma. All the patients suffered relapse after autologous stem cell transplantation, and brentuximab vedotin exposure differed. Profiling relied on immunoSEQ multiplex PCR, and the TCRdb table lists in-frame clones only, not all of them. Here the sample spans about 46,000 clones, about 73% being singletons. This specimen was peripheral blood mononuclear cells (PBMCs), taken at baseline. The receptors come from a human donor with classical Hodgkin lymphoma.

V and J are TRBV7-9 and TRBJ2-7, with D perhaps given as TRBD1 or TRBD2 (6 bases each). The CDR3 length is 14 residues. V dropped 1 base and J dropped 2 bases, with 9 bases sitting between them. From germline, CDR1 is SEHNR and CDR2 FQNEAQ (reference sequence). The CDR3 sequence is CASSLEGGAYEQYF. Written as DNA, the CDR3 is TGTGCCAGCAGCTTAGAGGGGGGAGCCTACGAGCAGTACTTC.

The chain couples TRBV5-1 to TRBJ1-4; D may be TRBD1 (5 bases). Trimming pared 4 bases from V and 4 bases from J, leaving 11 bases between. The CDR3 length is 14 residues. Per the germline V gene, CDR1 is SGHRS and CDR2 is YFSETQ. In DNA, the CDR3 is TGCGCCAGCAGCGACGGACACCTTAATGAAAAACTGTTTTTT. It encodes CASSDGHLNEKLFF.

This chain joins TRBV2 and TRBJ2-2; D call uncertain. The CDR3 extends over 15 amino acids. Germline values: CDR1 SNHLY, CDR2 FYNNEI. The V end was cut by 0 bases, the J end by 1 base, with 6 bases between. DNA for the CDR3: TGTGCCAGCAGTGAAGCTACCCAGAACACCGGGGAGCTGTTTTTT. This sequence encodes CASSEATQNTGELFF.

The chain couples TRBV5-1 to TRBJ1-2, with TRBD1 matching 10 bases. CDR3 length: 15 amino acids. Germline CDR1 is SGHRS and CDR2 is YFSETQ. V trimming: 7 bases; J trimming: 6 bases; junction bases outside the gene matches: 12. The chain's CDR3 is CASSQTGGESDGYTF. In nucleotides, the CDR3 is TGCGCCAGCTCCCAGACAGGGGGCGAATCGGATGGCTACACCTTC.

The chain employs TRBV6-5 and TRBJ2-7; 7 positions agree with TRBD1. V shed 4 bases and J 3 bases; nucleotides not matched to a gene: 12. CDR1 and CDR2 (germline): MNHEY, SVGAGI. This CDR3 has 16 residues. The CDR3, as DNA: TGTGCCAGCAGTTCCGAATCAGGGGGACCCTTCTACGAGCAGTACTTC. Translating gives CASSSESGGPFYEQYF.

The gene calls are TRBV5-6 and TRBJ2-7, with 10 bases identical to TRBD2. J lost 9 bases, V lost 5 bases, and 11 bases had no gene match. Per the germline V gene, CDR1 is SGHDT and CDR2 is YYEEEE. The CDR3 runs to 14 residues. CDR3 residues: CASSSLAGARVQYF. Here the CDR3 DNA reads TGTGCCAGCAGTTCTCTAGCGGGGGCACGAGTGCAGTACTTC.

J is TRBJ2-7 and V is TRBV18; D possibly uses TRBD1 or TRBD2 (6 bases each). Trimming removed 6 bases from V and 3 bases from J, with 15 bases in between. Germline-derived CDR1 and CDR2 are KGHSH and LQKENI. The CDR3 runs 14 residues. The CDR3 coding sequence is TGTGCCAGCTCTCCGGCGGGACAAGACTACGAGCAGTACTTC. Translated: CASSPAGQDYEQYF.

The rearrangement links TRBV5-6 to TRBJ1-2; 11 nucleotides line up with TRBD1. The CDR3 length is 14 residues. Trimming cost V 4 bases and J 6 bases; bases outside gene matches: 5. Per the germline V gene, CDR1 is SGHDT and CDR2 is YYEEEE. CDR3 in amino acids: CASSLDRGRDGYTF. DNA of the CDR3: TGTGCCAGCAGCCTGGACAGGGGGCGCGATGGCTACACCTTC. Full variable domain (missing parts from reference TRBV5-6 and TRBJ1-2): DAGVTQSPTHLIKTRGQQVTLRCSPKSGHDTVSWYQQALGQGPQFIFQYYEEEERQRGNFPDRFSGHQFPNYSSELNVNALLLGDSALYLCASSLDRGRDGYTFGSGTRLTVV.

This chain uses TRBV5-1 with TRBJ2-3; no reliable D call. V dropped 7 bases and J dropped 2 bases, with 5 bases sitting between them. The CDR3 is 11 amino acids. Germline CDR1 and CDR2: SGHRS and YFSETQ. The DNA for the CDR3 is TGCGCCAGCTGCATCACAGATACGCAGTATTTT. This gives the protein CASCITDTQYF.

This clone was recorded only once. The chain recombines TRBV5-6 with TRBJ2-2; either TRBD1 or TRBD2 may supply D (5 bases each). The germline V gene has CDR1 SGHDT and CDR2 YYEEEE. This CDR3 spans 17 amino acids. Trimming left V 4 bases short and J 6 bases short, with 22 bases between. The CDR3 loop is CASSRSTGTPRSGELFF. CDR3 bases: TGTGCCAGCAGCCGCTCAACCGGGACCCCCCGGTCCGGGGAGCTGTTTTTT.

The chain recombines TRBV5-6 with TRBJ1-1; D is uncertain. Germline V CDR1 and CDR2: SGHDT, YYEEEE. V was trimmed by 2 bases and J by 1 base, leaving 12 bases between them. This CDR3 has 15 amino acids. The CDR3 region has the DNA TGTGCCAGCAGCTTATTTGTGGCAGCGAACACTGAAGCTTTCTTT. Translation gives CASSLFVAANTEAFF.